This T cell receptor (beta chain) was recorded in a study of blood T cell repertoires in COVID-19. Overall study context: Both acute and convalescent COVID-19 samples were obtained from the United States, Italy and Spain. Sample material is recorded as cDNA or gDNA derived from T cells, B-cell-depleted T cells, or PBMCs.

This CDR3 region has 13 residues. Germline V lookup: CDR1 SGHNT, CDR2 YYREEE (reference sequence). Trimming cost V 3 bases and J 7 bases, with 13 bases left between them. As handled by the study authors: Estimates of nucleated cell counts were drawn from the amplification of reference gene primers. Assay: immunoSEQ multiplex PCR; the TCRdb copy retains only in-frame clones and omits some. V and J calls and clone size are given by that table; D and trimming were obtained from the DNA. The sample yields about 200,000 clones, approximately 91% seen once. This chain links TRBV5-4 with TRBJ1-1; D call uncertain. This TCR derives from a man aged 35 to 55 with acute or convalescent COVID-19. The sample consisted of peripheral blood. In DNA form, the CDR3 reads TGTGCCAGCAGCTATCAGGAGGAGTTTGAAGCTTTCTTT. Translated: CASSYQEEFEAFF.